This T cell receptor beta chain was identified during a study of technical replicates of blood from a handful of donors. Trimming cost V 0 bases and J 5 bases; bases outside gene matches: 13. The CDR3 loop spans 18 amino acids. Germline assignment: CDR1 LNHNV and CDR2 YYDKDF (reference sequence). The table came from immunoSEQ multiplex PCR; TCRdb's copy has only in-frame clones and leaves some out. The sample has approximately 12,000 clones; 90% to 95% are singletons. Material: PBMCs. The clonotype originates from a human donor in good health. This rearrangement joins TRBV15 to TRBJ2-5, with 9 bases that match TRBD2. This CDR3 is CATSRDSVAGGMSETQYF. In DNA form, the CDR3 reads TGTGCCACCAGCAGAGATTCGGTGGCGGGAGGGATGTCGGAGACCCAGTACTTC. Variable domain in full (rest from reference TRBV15 and TRBJ2-5): DAMVIQNPRYQVTQFGKPVTLSCSQTLNHNVMYWYQQKSSQAPKLLFHYYDKDFNNEADTPDNFQSRRPNTSFCFLDIRSPGLGDTAMYLCATSRDSVAGGMSETQYFGPGTRLLVL.